Listed below are T cell receptor beta chains from one sample, sequenced in a study of cytomegalovirus exposure and HLA in healthy donors. The method was immunoSEQ multiplex PCR; TCRdb's version includes in-frame clones alone and lacks a portion of them. The sample holds tens of thousands of clones, just under 85% seen once. The sequenced material came from PBMCs. Receptors originate from a man in his forties in good health and CMV-seronegative. CDR3s include the opening cysteine and the closing phenylalanine or tryptophan. The D gene is left open where the match is weak. For some rows the clone size is stated as once, few or many, or as a class when expanded; others skip it.

TRBJ2-7,NA,TRBV6-5,NA,TGTGCCAGCAGTCAGGCACGAGGGGGAGAGCAGTACTTC,CASSQARGGEQYF
TRBJ2-1,TRBD2,TRBV27,NA,TGTGCCAGCAGTTGGACTAGCGCCGCCTACAATGAGCAGTTCTTC,CASSWTSAAYNEQFF
TRBJ1-2,NA,TRBV1,NA,TGCACCAGCAGCCAAGATTGGTGCTACAGGGGGAACTATGGCTACACCTTC,CTSSQDWCYRGNYGYTF
TRBJ1-3,TRBD1,TRBV5-1,NA,TGCGCCAGCAGCAAAGGGACAGGGACTGGAAACACCATATATTTT,CASSKGTGTGNTIYF
TRBJ2-3,NA,TRBV15,NA,TGTGCCACCAGCACCGAGGGACTTCTATTCACAGATACGCAGTATTTT,CATSTEGLLFTDTQYF
TRBJ1-4,NA,TRBV5-4,NA,TGTGCCAGCAAGCGGACCGGGGAGGAAAAACTGTTTTTT,CASKRTGEEKLFF
TRBJ1-2,NA,TRBV7-2,once,TGTGCCAGCAGCGAGCCGCCGGACTATGGCTACACCTTC,CASSEPPDYGYTF
TRBJ2-5,NA,TRBV9,NA,TGTGCCAGCAGCGTAGCTCCACAACAAGAGACCCAGTACTTC,CASSVAPQQETQYF
TRBJ2-2,NA,TRBV5-6,NA,TGTGCCAGCAGCTGGGGGGCGAACACCGGGGAGCTGTTTTTT,CASSWGANTGELFF
TRBJ1-6,TRBD1,TRBV2,NA,TGTGCCAGCAGTGAACAGGGGGCAAATAATTCACCCCTCCACTTT,CASSEQGANNSPLHF
TRBJ1-5,NA,TRBV7-8,NA,TGTGCCAGCAGCTTAATCGCAGGGTCAATCAAGCCCCAGCATTTT,CASSLIAGSIKPQHF
TRBJ1-2,NA,TRBV10-3,NA,TGTGCCATCAGTGAGAACACCGGGACAAACAGCTATGGCTACACCTTC,CAISENTGTNSYGYTF
TRBJ1-6,TRBD1,TRBV4-1,NA,TGCGCCAGCAGCCAAGCAACAGGGGTAAATTCACCCCTCCACTTT,CASSQATGVNSPLHF
TRBJ1-5,NA,TRBV19,NA,TGTGCCAGTAGTATACAGGTCGGAAATCAGCCCCAGCATTTT,CASSIQVGNQPQHF
TRBJ1-2,TRBD1,TRBV6-5,NA,TGTGCCAGCAGTCTCACTCTACAGGGGAACTATGGCTACACCTTC,CASSLTLQGNYGYTF
TRBJ2-7,NA,TRBV18,NA,TGTGCCAGCTCACCGAGCTCCTACGAGCAGTACTTC,CASSPSSYEQYF
TRBJ2-1,NA,TRBV30,NA,TGTGCCTGGAGTGTTGCAGCGGGTCTTTCCCAGTTCTTC,CAWSVAAGLSQFF
TRBJ2-1,NA,TRBV14,NA,TGTGCCAGCAGCCTCCGGTCAGGGCAATACAATGAGCAGTTCTTC,CASSLRSGQYNEQFF
TRBJ1-1,NA,TRBV7-8,NA,TGTGCCAGCAGCTTACAGGGGACCGCAGGAGCTTTCTTT,CASSLQGTAGAFF
TRBJ1-1,NA,TRBV5-8,NA,TGTGCCAGCAGCTTAGGAGCGATAGTAATGAACACTGAAGCTTTCTTT,CASSLGAIVMNTEAFF
TRBJ1-1,TRBD1,TRBV6-1,NA,TGTGCCAGCAGGGCCAGGGGGCTTCAGGGAGCTTTCTTT,CASRARGLQGAFF
TRBJ1-2,NA,TRBV6-5,NA,TGTGCCAGCAGTTCTAACCTCGGTCTCAACTATGGCTACACCTTC,CASSSNLGLNYGYTF
TRBJ1-2,NA,TRBV19,NA,TGTGCCAGTAGTATAGAAGGTGCCAGGGCAGTCGGCGGCTACACCTTC,CASSIEGARAVGGYTF
TRBJ1-1,TRBD1,TRBV2,NA,TGTGCCAGCAGCAGACAGGGGGCGAACGTGAACACTGAAGCTTTCTTT,CASSRQGANVNTEAFF
TRBJ2-7,NA,TRBV6-5,NA,TGTGCCAGCAGGTCCCGACAGGACACCTACGAGCAGTACTTC,CASRSRQDTYEQYF
TRBJ2-5,NA,TRBV28,once,TGTGCCAGCAGTGCCGCAGGGAGGGGGTACCAAGAGACCCAGTACTTC,CASSAAGRGYQETQYF
TRBJ2-5,TRBD1,TRBV25-1,NA,TGTGCCAGCAGTCCGGACAGGGGAAGCTTAGAGACCCAGTACTTC,CASSPDRGSLETQYF
TRBJ2-7,NA,TRBV9,NA,TGTGCCAGCAGCCCCCGTTCCATTGCGAACGAGCAGTACTTC,CASSPRSIANEQYF
TRBJ2-6,TRBD2,TRBV5-1,once,TGCGCCAGCAGCTTGATTAGCGGGGGCGCGGCCAACGTCCTGACTTTC,CASSLISGGAANVLTF
TRBJ2-5,TRBD2,TRBV7-8,NA,TGTGCCAGCAGCTTAGGACTAGCGGGGGGACCGTACCAAGAGACCCAGTACTTC,CASSLGLAGGPYQETQYF
TRBJ1-5,NA,TRBV16,NA,TGTGCCAGCAGCCAGACAGGTCCTAGCAATCAGCCCCAGCATTTT,CASSQTGPSNQPQHF
TRBJ1-2,TRBD1,TRBV2,NA,TGTGCCAGCAGCCCGGGACAGGGGTATGGCTACACCTTC,CASSPGQGYGYTF
TRBJ2-1,NA,TRBV19,NA,TGTGCCAGTAGTATAATGAGCCTGGATGAGCAGTTCTTC,CASSIMSLDEQFF
TRBJ2-1,TRBD2,TRBV5-1,NA,TGCGCCAGCAGCTTGGCGGCTAGCGGGGGTGATGAATTCTTC,CASSLAASGGDEFF
TRBJ1-6,TRBD1,TRBV25-1,NA,TGTGCCAGCAGTGGTGGGACAGGGCTCATTAATTCACCCCTCCACTTT,CASSGGTGLINSPLHF
TRBJ2-1,NA,TRBV7-8,once,TGTGCCAGCAGCTTAGAGGTCCAGGTCGCTCGGAATGAGCAGTTCTTC,CASSLEVQVARNEQFF
TRBJ2-7,NA,TRBV7-9,NA,TGTGCCAGCAGCTTTTCTTCCGGCTACGAGCAGTACTTC,CASSFSSGYEQYF
TRBJ1-1,NA,TRBV28,once,TGTGCCAGCAGTTTACCCCCGACTGAAGCTTTCTTT,CASSLPPTEAFF
TRBJ2-5,NA,TRBV5-4,NA,TGTGCCAGCAGTATTCAGGGGATGGAGACCCAGTACTTC,CASSIQGMETQYF
TRBJ1-1,TRBD1,TRBV18,NA,TGTGCCAGCTCACCGGACAGGGGCACTGAAGCTTTCTTT,CASSPDRGTEAFF
TRBJ2-1,NA,TRBV13,few,TGTGCCAGCAGCCAATACGTGGAGAATGAGCAGTTCTTC,CASSQYVENEQFF
TRBJ2-7,TRBD1,TRBV10-2,NA,TGCGCCAGCAGCGATTTTTCGACAGGGGCGTACGAGCAGTACTTC,CASSDFSTGAYEQYF
TRBJ2-1,NA,TRBV12-2,NA,TGTGCAAGTCGTCAGATCCCCCTAGCGGGGGGTCCGGATAGTAACAATGAGCAGTTCTTC,CASRQIPLAGGPDSNNEQFF
TRBJ1-1,NA,TRBV5-1,NA,TGCGCCAGCAGCTTGTCAACCAAAATACAAGATGAAGCTTTCTTT,CASSLSTKIQDEAFF
TRBJ1-2,TRBD1,TRBV6-6,NA,TGTGCCAGCAGTCCCCGGACAGGGGAAGCAGGGGGCTACACCTTC,CASSPRTGEAGGYTF
TRBJ1-2,NA,TRBV5-1,NA,TGCGCCAGCAGCTTGGAGTCAGGGCGGTACGGGTATGGCTACACCTTC,CASSLESGRYGYGYTF
TRBJ2-3,TRBD1,TRBV15,NA,TGTGCCACCAGCAGAGATCAGGGGGCGCGCCCAGATACGCAGTATTTT,CATSRDQGARPDTQYF
TRBJ2-7,TRBD1,TRBV7-2,NA,TGTGCCAGCAGCTTCGGACAGGGTCCGACTTACTTC,CASSFGQGPTYF
TRBJ2-1,TRBD2,TRBV4-1,once,TGCGCCAGCAGCCGGCCAGCGGGGGGGTACAATGAGCAGTTCTTC,CASSRPAGGYNEQFF
TRBJ1-2,NA,TRBV6-5,few,TGTGCCAGCAGTCGCCAGGGGATACGCTATGGCTACACCTTC,CASSRQGIRYGYTF